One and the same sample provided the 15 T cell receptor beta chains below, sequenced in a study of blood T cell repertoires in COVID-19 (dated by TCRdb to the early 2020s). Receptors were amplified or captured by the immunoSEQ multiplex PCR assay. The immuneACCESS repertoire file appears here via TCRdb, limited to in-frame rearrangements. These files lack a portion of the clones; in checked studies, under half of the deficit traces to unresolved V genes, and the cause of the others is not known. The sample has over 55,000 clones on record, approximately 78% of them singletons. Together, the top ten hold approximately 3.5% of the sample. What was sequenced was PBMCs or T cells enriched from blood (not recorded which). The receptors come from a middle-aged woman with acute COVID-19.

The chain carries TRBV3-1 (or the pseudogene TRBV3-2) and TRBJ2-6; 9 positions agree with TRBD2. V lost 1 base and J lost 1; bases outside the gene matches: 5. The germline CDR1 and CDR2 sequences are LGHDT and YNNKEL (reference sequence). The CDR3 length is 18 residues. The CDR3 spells CASSQVSGGASGANVLTF. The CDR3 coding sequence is TGTGCCAGCAGCCAAGTTAGCGGGGGAGCTTCTGGGGCCAACGTCCTGACTTTC.

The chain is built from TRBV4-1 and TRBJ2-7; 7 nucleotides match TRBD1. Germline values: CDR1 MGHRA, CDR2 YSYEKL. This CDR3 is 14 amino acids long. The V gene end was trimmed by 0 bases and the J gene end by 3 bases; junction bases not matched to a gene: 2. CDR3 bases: TGCGCCAGCAGCCAAGAACAGGGGCGCTACGAGCAGTACGTC. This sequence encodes CASSQEQGRYEQYV.

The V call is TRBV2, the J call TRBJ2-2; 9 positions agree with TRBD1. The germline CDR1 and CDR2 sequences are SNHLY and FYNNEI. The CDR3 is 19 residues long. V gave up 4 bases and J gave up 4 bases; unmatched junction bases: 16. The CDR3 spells CASSADSQEGQGGTGELFF. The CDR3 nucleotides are TGTGCCAGCAGTGCCGATTCCCAGGAGGGACAGGGAGGCACCGGGGAGCTGTTTTTT.

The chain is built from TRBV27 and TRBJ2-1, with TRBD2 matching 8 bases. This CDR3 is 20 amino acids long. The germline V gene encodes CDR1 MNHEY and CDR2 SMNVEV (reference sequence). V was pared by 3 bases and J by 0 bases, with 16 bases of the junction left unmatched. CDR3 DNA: TGTGCCAGCAGTTTCCGAACCTTACGACTAGCGCAATCCTCCTACAATGAGCAGTTCTTC. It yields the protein CASSFRTLRLAQSSYNEQFF.

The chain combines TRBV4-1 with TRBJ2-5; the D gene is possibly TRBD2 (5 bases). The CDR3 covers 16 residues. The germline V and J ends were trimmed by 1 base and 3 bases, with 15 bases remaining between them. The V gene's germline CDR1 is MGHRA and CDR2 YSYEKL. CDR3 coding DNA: TGCGCCAGCAGCCAAGTTGTGCGCAGGCGGGAAGAGACCCAGTACTTC. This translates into CASSQVVRRREETQYF.

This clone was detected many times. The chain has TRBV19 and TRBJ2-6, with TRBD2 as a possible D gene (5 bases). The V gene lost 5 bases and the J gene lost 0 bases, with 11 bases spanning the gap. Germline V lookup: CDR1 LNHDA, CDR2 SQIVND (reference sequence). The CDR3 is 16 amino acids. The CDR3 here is CASSAVGGSGANVLTF. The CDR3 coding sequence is TGTGCCAGTAGTGCGGTTGGAGGCTCTGGGGCCAACGTCCTGACTTTC.

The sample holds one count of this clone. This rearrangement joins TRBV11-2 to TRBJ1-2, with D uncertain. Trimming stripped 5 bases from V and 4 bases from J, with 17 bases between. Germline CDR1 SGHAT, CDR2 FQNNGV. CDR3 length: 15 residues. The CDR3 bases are TGTGCCAGCAGCCCAGCCCTACAGCCCCTCTATGGCTACACCTTC. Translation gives CASSPALQPLYGYTF.

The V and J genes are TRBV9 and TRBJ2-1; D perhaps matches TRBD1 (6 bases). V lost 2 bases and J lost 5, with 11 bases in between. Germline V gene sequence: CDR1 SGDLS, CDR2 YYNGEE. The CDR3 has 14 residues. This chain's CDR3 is CASSVTGPHNEQFF. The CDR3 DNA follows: TGTGCCAGCAGCGTCACAGGGCCGCACAATGAGCAGTTCTTC.

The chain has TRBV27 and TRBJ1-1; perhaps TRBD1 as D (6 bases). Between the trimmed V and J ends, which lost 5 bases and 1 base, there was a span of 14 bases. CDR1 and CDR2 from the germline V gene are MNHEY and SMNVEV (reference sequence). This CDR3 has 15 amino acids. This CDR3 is CASSIQGPPNTEAFF. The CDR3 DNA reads TGTGCCAGCAGTATACAGGGCCCTCCGAACACTGAAGCTTTCTTT.

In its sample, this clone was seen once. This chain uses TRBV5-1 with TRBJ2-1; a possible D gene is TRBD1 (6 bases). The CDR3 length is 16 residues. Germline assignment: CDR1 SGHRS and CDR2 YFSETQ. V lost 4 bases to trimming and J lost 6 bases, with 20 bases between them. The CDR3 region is CASSRSQGPLGNEQFF. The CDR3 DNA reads TGCGCCAGCAGCCGATCACAGGGTCCGCTCGGCAATGAGCAGTTCTTC.

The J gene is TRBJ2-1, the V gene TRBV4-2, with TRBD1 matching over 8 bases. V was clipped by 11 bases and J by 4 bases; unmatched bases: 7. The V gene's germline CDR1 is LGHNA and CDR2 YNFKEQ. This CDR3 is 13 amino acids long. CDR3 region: CACGTGPYNEQFF. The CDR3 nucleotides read TGTGCCTGCGGGACAGGACCGTACAATGAGCAGTTCTTC.

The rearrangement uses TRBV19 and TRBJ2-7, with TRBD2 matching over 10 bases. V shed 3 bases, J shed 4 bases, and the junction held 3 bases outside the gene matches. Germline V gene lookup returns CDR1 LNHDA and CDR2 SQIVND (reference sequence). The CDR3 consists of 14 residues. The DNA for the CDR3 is TGTGCCAGTAGTATCGGGGGACTAGCGTACGAGCAGTACTTC. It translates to CASSIGGLAYEQYF.

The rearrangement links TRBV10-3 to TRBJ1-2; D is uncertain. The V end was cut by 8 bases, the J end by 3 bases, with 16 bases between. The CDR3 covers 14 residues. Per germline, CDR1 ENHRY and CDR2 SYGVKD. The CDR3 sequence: CAILREGADYGYTF. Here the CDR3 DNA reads TGTGCCATCCTCCGGGAGGGCGCGGACTATGGCTACACCTTC.

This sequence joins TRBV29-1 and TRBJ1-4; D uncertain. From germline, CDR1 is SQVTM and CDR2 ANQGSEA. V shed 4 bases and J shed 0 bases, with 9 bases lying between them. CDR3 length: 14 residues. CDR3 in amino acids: CSVVADATNEKLFF. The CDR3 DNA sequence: TGCAGCGTTGTGGCGGATGCAACTAATGAAAAACTGTTTTTT.

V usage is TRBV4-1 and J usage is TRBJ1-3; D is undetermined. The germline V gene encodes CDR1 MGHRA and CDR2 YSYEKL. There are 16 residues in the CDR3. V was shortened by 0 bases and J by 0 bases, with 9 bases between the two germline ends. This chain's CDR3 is CASSQDPLPSGNTIYF. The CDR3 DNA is TGCGCCAGCAGCCAAGACCCCCTACCCTCTGGAAACACCATATATTTT.